These 26 T cell receptor beta chains were all obtained from the same sample, sequenced in a study of shared clonotypes between healthy human individuals. The method was immunoSEQ multiplex PCR; TCRdb's version includes in-frame clones alone and lacks a portion of them. Found here are over 950,000 clones, 60% to 85% of them singletons; the top ten hold approximately 0.95%. Sequences were obtained from memory CD4+ T cells from PBMCs. The subset denotes: CD45RA-negative fraction. The receptors derive from a man aged 18 to 29 in good health. Some clones in this sample may be carry-over from other donors' samples.

V and J are TRBV5-6 and TRBJ1-1; perhaps TRBD1 as D (5 bases). From germline, CDR1 is SGHDT and CDR2 YYEEEE. The CDR3 totals 14 residues. The ends were cut back, 5 bases at V and 3 bases at J, with 14 bases in the middle. The CDR3 spells CASRLRWGDTEAFF. In nucleotides, the CDR3 is TGTGCCAGCAGGCTACGTTGGGGGGACACTGAAGCTTTCTTT.

The chain couples TRBV29-1 to TRBJ2-3; D call uncertain. The CDR3 has 10 amino acids. CDR1 and CDR2 from the germline V gene are SQVTM and ANQGSEA. V lost 3 bases and J lost 7, with 5 bases in between. CDR3 sequence reads: CSVDQNTQYF. DNA of the CDR3: TGCAGCGTTGACCAGAATACGCAGTATTTT.

This clone was picked up one time. V gene TRBV7-9 combines with J gene TRBJ1-4, with 7 bases aligning to TRBD1. The V gene end was trimmed by 5 bases and the J gene end by 1 base; junction bases not matched to a gene: 1. Germline lookup yields CDR1 SEHNR and CDR2 FQNEAQ (reference sequence). The CDR3 has 14 residues. The CDR3 region is CASSQGGTNEKLFF. CDR3 bases: TGTGCCAGCAGCCAGGGGGGAACTAATGAAAAACTGTTTTTT.

A remark on this clone: This sample also contains other DNA sequences that code for the same CDR3. The chain couples TRBV4-3 to TRBJ2-7, with a weak D call TRBD1 (6 bases). CDR3 length: 13 amino acids. CDR1 is LGHNA and CDR2 is YSLEER in the germline V gene. V was pared by 0 bases and J by 6 bases, with 9 bases between. DNA of the CDR3: TGCGCCAGCAGCCAAGATAGGGGGACCGAGCAGTACTTC. It yields the protein CASSQDRGTEQYF.

In the case of this clone: Other DNA sequences from this sample encode an identical CDR3 as well. The chain recombines TRBV5-1 with TRBJ2-5, with D possibly being TRBD1 (5 bases). The V end lost 1 base, the J end lost 3 bases, and 10 bases lay between the germline ends. The CDR3 extends over 14 amino acids. Germline CDR1 SGHRS, CDR2 YFSETQ. The DNA for the CDR3 is TGCGCCAGCAGCTTGAGTACAGGAGAAGAGACCCAGTACTTC. As protein: CASSLSTGEETQYF.

V usage is TRBV5-5 and J usage is TRBJ1-4, with no clear D. V lost 1 base, J lost 7 bases, and 5 bases lay in between. Germline V gives CDR1 SGHKS, CDR2 YYEKEE (reference sequence). CDR3 size: 12 residues. The DNA for the CDR3 is TGTGCCAGCAGCTTGTTTTCTGAAAAACTGTTTTTT. It codes for CASSLFSEKLFF. The full variable domain, its missing parts supplied by reference TRBV5-5 and TRBJ1-4, is DAGVTQSPTHLIKTRGQQVTLRCSPISGHKSVSWYQQVLGQGPQFIFQYYEKEERGRGNFPDRFSARQFPNYSSELNVNALLLGDSALYLCASSLFSEKLFFGSGTQLSVL.

This clone was observed a handful of times. The chain is built from TRBV28 and TRBJ1-3; D is unclear. CDR3 length: 14 residues. The V end lost 6 bases, the J end lost 4 bases, and 13 bases lay between the germline ends. Germline CDR1 MDHEN, CDR2 SYDVKM. CDR3: CASRDGVGGNTIYF. CDR3 DNA sequence: TGTGCCAGCAGGGACGGGGTAGGGGGAAACACCATATATTTT.

The rearrangement links TRBV5-1 to TRBJ2-2; TRBD2 matches at 7 bases. The germline CDR1 and CDR2 sequences are SGHRS and YFSETQ. The CDR3 covers 16 residues. Trimming took 2 bases from V and 2 from J; bases not matched to a gene: 6. DNA of the CDR3: TGCGCCAGCAGCTTAGGGCCAGCGGGAAACACCGGGGAGCTGTTTTTT. Translation: CASSLGPAGNTGELFF.

This rearrangement joins TRBV28 to TRBJ2-4; possible D gene TRBD2, 5 bases. The CDR3 sequence is 16 residues long. Germline V gene data show CDR1 as MDHEN and CDR2 as SYDVKM. With 3 bases removed from V and 0 bases from J, the gap between germline ends came to 12 bases. This CDR3 is CASSLAGLLAKNIQYF. In nucleotides, the CDR3 is TGTGCCAGCAGTTTGGCAGGACTTTTAGCCAAAAACATTCAGTACTTC.

With regard to this clone: Distinct nucleotide sequences in the sample also encode this CDR3. This chain connects TRBV18 to TRBJ2-7; 7 nucleotides line up with TRBD1. Germline lookup yields CDR1 KGHSH and CDR2 LQKENI. V shed 3 bases, J shed 4 bases, and the junction held 6 bases outside the gene matches. The CDR3 length is 14 residues. CDR3 region: CASSPGTVTYEQYF. CDR3 nucleotides: TGTGCCAGCTCACCCGGGACAGTAACATACGAGCAGTACTTC.

The rearrangement joins TRBV11-2 to TRBJ2-7; 11 bases line up with TRBD1. Germline CDR1 reads SGHAT; CDR2 reads FQNNGV. Trimming cost V 4 bases and J 2 bases; bases outside gene matches: 7. The CDR3 consists of 16 residues. For the CDR3, the DNA is TGTGCCAGCAGCTCAAAGCCGGGACAGGGGGCCTACGAGCAGTACTTC. It encodes CASSSKPGQGAYEQYF. The variable domain in full, completed from reference TRBV11-2 and TRBJ2-7, reads EAGVAQSPRYKIIEKRQSVAFWCNPISGHATLYWYQQILGQGPKLLIQFQNNGVVDDSQLPKDRFSAERLKGVDSTLKIQPAKLEDSAVYLCASSSKPGQGAYEQYFGPGTRLTVT.

Concerning this clone: Other nucleotide sequences from this sample produce the same CDR3. The CDR3 is CASGGGATNEKLFF. CDR3 nucleotide sequence: TGTGCCAGCGGGGGTGGGGCAACTAATGAAAAACTGTTTTTT. The rearrangement links TRBV28 to TRBJ1-4, with a weak D call TRBD1 (5 bases). Per germline, CDR1 MDHEN and CDR2 SYDVKM. V lost 8 bases and J lost 0, with 10 bases in between. The CDR3 loop spans 14 amino acids.

The J gene is TRBJ2-1, the V gene TRBV2; 9 bases align to TRBD2. This CDR3 has 15 residues. Trimming cost V 7 bases and J 3 bases; bases outside gene matches: 7. CDR1 and CDR2 (germline): SNHLY, FYNNEI. The CDR3 nucleotides read TGTGCCAGCAAGTATCAGACTAGCGGCTACAATGAGCAGTTCTTC. Its protein product is CASKYQTSGYNEQFF.

The chain carries TRBV5-1 and TRBJ1-2, with a weak D call TRBD1 (5 bases). Germline CDR1 SGHRS, CDR2 YFSETQ. Trimming stripped 7 bases from V and 1 base from J, with 23 bases between. The CDR3 covers 17 residues. The CDR3, as DNA: TGCGCCAGCGCCGTCCATCCGGGACGGGACGATAACTATGGCTACACCTTC. Protein product: CASAVHPGRDDNYGYTF. Full variable domain (remainder filled in from reference TRBV5-1 and TRBJ1-2): KAGVTQTPRYLIKTRGQQVTLSCSPISGHRSVSWYQQTPGQGLQFLFEYFSETQRNKGNFPGRFSGRQFSNSRSEMNVSTLELGDSALYLCASAVHPGRDDNYGYTFGSGTRLTVV.

This chain links TRBV5-1 with TRBJ1-1, with 11 bases fitting TRBD1. The CDR3 spans 15 residues. CDR1 is SGHRS, CDR2 YFSETQ, per germline. Trimming cost V 4 bases and J 5 bases; bases outside gene matches: 7. This CDR3 is CASSPGTGGWTEAFF. Here the CDR3 DNA reads TGCGCCAGCAGCCCAGGGACAGGGGGGTGGACTGAAGCTTTCTTT.

The chain joins TRBV2 to TRBJ2-5; D ambiguous. The end of the DNA aligns better with TRBJ2-7, so the J call may be wrong. CDR1 and CDR2 (germline): SNHLY, FYNNEI. CDR3 length equals 15 residues. CDR3 sequence: CASSEGGTRSYEQYF. The CDR3 DNA reads as TGTGCCAGCAGTGAAGGGGGAACGAGATCCTACGAGCAGTACTTC.

The J gene is TRBJ1-1, the V gene TRBV28; D is uncertain. CDR1 is MDHEN, CDR2 SYDVKM, per germline. This CDR3 is 12 amino acids long. Trimming took off 7 bases at V and 3 bases at J, with 9 bases between the two ends. DNA of the CDR3: TGTGCCAGCATAGGACGGTACACTGAAGCTTTCTTT. It codes for CASIGRYTEAFF. The full variable domain, with the rest looked up from reference TRBV28 and TRBJ1-1, is DVKVTQSSRYLVKRTGEKVFLECVQDMDHENMFWYRQDPGLGLRLIYFSYDVKMKEKGDIPEGYSVSREKKERFSLILESASTNQTSMYLCASIGRYTEAFFGQGTRLTVV.

The gene calls are TRBV7-2 and TRBJ1-4; D perhaps matches TRBD1 (6 bases). Between the trimmed V and J ends, which lost 4 bases and 2 bases, there was a span of 11 bases. CDR1 is SGHTA, CDR2 FQGNSA, per germline. This CDR3 has 15 residues. The CDR3 DNA reads TGTGCCAGCAGCTCACTACAGGGTACTAATGAAAAACTGTTTTTT. Amino acid sequence: CASSSLQGTNEKLFF.

This clone was observed a single time. The chain combines TRBV5-6 with TRBJ1-5; a possible D gene is TRBD1 (6 bases). The CDR3 runs to 14 residues. CDR1 and CDR2 (germline): SGHDT, YYEEEE. V lost 0 bases and J lost 6, with 10 bases in between. CDR3 residues: CASSLGGGGQPQHF. CDR3 sequence (DNA): TGTGCCAGCAGCTTGGGAGGGGGGGGTCAGCCCCAGCATTTT.

This clone has a count of ten or more. The V gene is TRBV28, the J gene TRBJ2-5; 7 nucleotides align to TRBD1. The V and J ends lost 0 bases and 6 bases, in that order; junction bases with no gene match: 1. The CDR3 runs to 13 residues. From germline, CDR1 is MDHEN and CDR2 SYDVKM. CDR3 nucleotides: TGTGCCAGCAGTTTATGGACAGGGAAGACCCAGTACTTC. This translates into CASSLWTGKTQYF. The complete variable domain, with remaining parts taken from reference TRBV28 and TRBJ2-5, reads DVKVTQSSRYLVKRTGEKVFLECVQDMDHENMFWYRQDPGLGLRLIYFSYDVKMKEKGDIPEGYSVSREKKERFSLILESASTNQTSMYLCASSLWTGKTQYFGPGTRLLVL.

The rearrangement links TRBV4-2 to TRBJ1-2, with unresolved D. The CDR3 runs 13 residues. The germline V gene has CDR1 LGHNA and CDR2 YNFKEQ. Trimming cost V 0 bases and J 8 bases, with 10 bases left between them. CDR3 sequence (DNA): TGTGCCAGCAGCCAAGATTTGGAGGGAGGCTACACCTTC. Translating gives CASSQDLEGGYTF.

This clone was seen a handful of times. The rearrangement joins TRBV2 to TRBJ1-5; D is unclear. The V end lost 4 bases, the J end lost 6 bases, and 4 bases lay between the germline ends. CDR1 is SNHLY, CDR2 FYNNEI, per germline. This CDR3 is 11 amino acids long. The CDR3: CASSAGQPQHF. CDR3 in DNA: TGTGCCAGCAGTGCCGGTCAGCCCCAGCATTTT.

The chain combines TRBV6-6 with TRBJ2-3; no definite D call. The germline V gene encodes CDR1 MNHNY and CDR2 SVGAGI (reference sequence). Between the trimmed V and J ends, which lost 10 bases and 3 bases, there was a span of 20 bases. The CDR3 is made up of 15 amino acids. CDR3 loop: CATQNPVDGTDTQYF. The CDR3 DNA is TGTGCCACCCAGAACCCTGTGGACGGGACAGATACGCAGTATTTT.

This rearrangement joins TRBV9 to TRBJ2-3, with 9 bases identical to TRBD2. The ends lost 1 base at V and 6 bases at J; junction bases unmatched: 3. The CDR3 extends over 14 amino acids. The germline gives CDR1 SGDLS, CDR2 YYNGEE. The CDR3 bases are TGTGCCAGCAGCGTAAATAGCGGGAGCGATACGCAGTATTTT. Protein: CASSVNSGSDTQYF.

This chain joins TRBV27 and TRBJ1-2; 10 bases map to TRBD1. The V segment lost 3 bases and the J segment 5 bases; nucleotides outside the gene matches: 6. The CDR3 is made up of 15 amino acids. Germline V CDR1 and CDR2: MNHEY, SMNVEV (reference sequence). The CDR3 DNA is TGTGCCAGCAGTTTCGGGACAGGGGCAAGGTATGGCTACACCTTC. Its translation: CASSFGTGARYGYTF.

The chain employs TRBV7-6 and TRBJ2-5; 8 positions match TRBD1. The V gene end was trimmed by 4 bases and the J gene end by 5 bases; junction bases not matched to a gene: 12. The length of the CDR3 is 16 residues. Germline V gives CDR1 SGHVS, CDR2 FNYEAQ. The CDR3 loop is CASSWRGQGPWETQYF. The CDR3 DNA follows: TGTGCCAGCAGCTGGCGAGGACAGGGACCTTGGGAGACCCAGTACTTC.